What follows are 27 T cell receptor beta chains derived from one specimen sequenced in a study of T cell responses to AZD1222 COVID-19 vaccine. Sequencing was performed with immunoSEQ multiplex PCR; in TCRdb, only in-frame clones are kept and a portion is missing. The table has about 160,000 clones, 90% seen once. This specimen consisted of peripheral blood, obtained on day 0 of AZD1222 vaccination. The source is an adult in good health.

The chain recombines TRBV5-1 with TRBJ2-3; 8 bases match TRBD2. Germline CDR1 reads SGHRS; CDR2 reads YFSETQ. J was trimmed by 6 bases and V by 1 base; bases with no gene match: 7. The length of the CDR3 is 15 residues. The CDR3 loop reads CASSLSRPGGDTQYF. CDR3 DNA sequence: TGCGCCAGCAGCTTGTCCCGTCCGGGAGGGGATACGCAGTATTTT.

This chain links TRBV7-8 with TRBJ2-7, with TRBD1 as a possible D gene (8 bases). The ends were cut back, 3 bases at V and 5 bases at J, with 17 bases in the middle. The CDR3 contains 15 residues. The germline CDR1 and CDR2 sequences are SGHVS and FQNEAQ. The CDR3 loop is CASSFRTGRGDEQYF. The CDR3 DNA follows: TGTGCCAGCAGCTTCCGGACAGGGAGGGGCGACGAGCAGTACTTC.

The J gene is TRBJ1-6, the V gene TRBV30; possibly TRBD1 for D (5 bases). Germline CDR1 reads GTSNPN; CDR2 reads SVGIG (reference sequence). The CDR3 totals 13 residues. V was pared by 2 bases and J by 14 bases, with 16 bases between. CDR3 protein: CAWSFGAFQALHF. CDR3 in DNA: TGTGCCTGGAGTTTCGGGGCCTTTCAGGCCCTCCACTTT.

The gene calls are TRBV28 and TRBJ1-1, with a weak D call TRBD1 (6 bases). Germline CDR1 is MDHEN and CDR2 is SYDVKM. The CDR3 loop spans 12 amino acids. The germline V and J ends were trimmed by 11 bases and 5 bases, with 15 bases remaining between them. This CDR3 is CAGGASRTEAFF. The CDR3 DNA is TGTGCCGGGGGGGCGAGTAGGACTGAAGCTTTCTTT.

V is TRBV28 and J is TRBJ2-7, with 8 nucleotides matching TRBD2. The CDR3 is 16 amino acids. Unmatched junction bases numbered 17, after V lost 6 bases and J lost 7 bases. Germline CDR1 is MDHEN and CDR2 is SYDVKM. Written as DNA, the CDR3 is TGTGCCAGCAGCTCGCCTCATGACGGGGGGGCGGGAGAGCAGTACTTC. Protein: CASSSPHDGGAGEQYF.

This clone appeared once. This chain links TRBV5-6 with TRBJ1-6, with 9 nucleotides matching TRBD1. The germline CDR1 and CDR2 sequences are SGHDT and YYEEEE. Trimming removed 5 bases from V and 7 bases from J; junction bases left unmatched: 7. CDR3 size: 15 residues. The chain's CDR3 is CASRETGGRNSPLHF. CDR3 coding DNA: TGTGCCAGCAGGGAGACAGGGGGACGAAATTCACCCCTCCACTTT.

This chain connects TRBV11-3 to TRBJ1-6; tentative D call: TRBD1 (5 bases). Germline V gene lookup returns CDR1 SGHNT and CDR2 YENEEA. Deletions cut 3 bases from V and 10 bases from J, with 7 bases between. CDR3 size: 12 residues. The CDR3 is CASSLGDSPLHF. The CDR3 DNA sequence: TGTGCCAGCAGCTTGGGGGACTCACCCCTCCACTTT.

The rearrangement joins TRBV11-3 to TRBJ2-1, with D perhaps matching TRBD1 (6 bases). CDR3 size: 14 residues. With 4 bases removed from V and 7 bases from J, the gap between germline ends came to 14 bases. Germline V gives CDR1 SGHNT, CDR2 YENEEA. The CDR3 is CASSSTGLSNEQFF. The CDR3 DNA follows: TGTGCCAGCAGCTCCACAGGGTTGTCGAATGAGCAGTTCTTC.

This clone was counted once. The genes are TRBV28 and TRBJ1-1, with D unclear. CDR1 is MDHEN and CDR2 is SYDVKM in the germline V gene. This CDR3 region has 11 residues. V lost 3 bases and J lost 10, with 9 bases in between. Here the CDR3 reads CASSFNEGAFF. CDR3 nucleotides: TGTGCCAGCAGTTTTAACGAGGGAGCTTTCTTT. The full variable domain, with the rest looked up from reference TRBV28 and TRBJ1-1, is DVKVTQSSRYLVKRTGEKVFLECVQDMDHENMFWYRQDPGLGLRLIYFSYDVKMKEKGDIPEGYSVSREKKERFSLILESASTNQTSMYLCASSFNEGAFFGQGTRLTVV.

This clone was detected a few times. The chain joins TRBV4-1 to TRBJ2-1, with a possible D match to TRBD2 (6 bases). The CDR3 sequence is 15 residues long. The ends were cut back, 1 base at V and 8 bases at J, with 15 bases in the middle. Germline V gene data show CDR1 as MGHRA and CDR2 as YSYEKL. The CDR3 loop reads CASSQVRSSVYEQFF. The CDR3 DNA follows: TGCGCCAGCAGCCAAGTTCGATCTAGCGTTTATGAGCAGTTCTTC.

The chain uses TRBV4-2 and TRBJ1-2; 7 bases match TRBD1. This CDR3 is 14 amino acids long. The junction had 3 bases not matched to a gene; V was cut back by 1 base and J by 4 bases. The germline CDR1 and CDR2 sequences are LGHNA and YNFKEQ. The CDR3: CASSQAGQAYGYTF. CDR3 coding DNA: TGTGCCAGCAGCCAAGCCGGACAGGCCTATGGCTACACCTTC.

The chain's CDR3 is CASSLFGLANEQFF. CDR3 DNA: TGTGCCAGCAGCCTCTTTGGACTAGCCAATGAGCAGTTCTTC. The rearrangement uses TRBV6-2 or TRBV6-3 and TRBJ2-1; 8 bases are a match to TRBD2. V shed 6 bases, J shed 6 bases, and the junction held 7 bases outside the gene matches. This CDR3 has 14 amino acids. The germline V gene encodes CDR1 MNHEY and CDR2 SVGEGT.

The V and J genes are TRBV30 and TRBJ1-5; no reliable D call. V gave up 1 base and J gave up 5 bases, with 9 bases separating them. CDR1 and CDR2 from the germline V gene are GTSNPN and SVGIG (reference sequence). The CDR3 sequence is 13 residues long. The CDR3 protein is CAWSEQPYQPQHF. CDR3 DNA sequence: TGTGCCTGGAGTGAACAGCCCTATCAGCCCCAGCATTTT.

V is TRBV6-6 and J is TRBJ2-1; possible D gene TRBD2, 6 bases. Trimming left V 2 bases short and J 4 bases short, with 15 bases between. The CDR3 has 16 residues. CDR1 and CDR2 (germline): MNHNY, SVGAGI (reference sequence). In DNA, the CDR3 is TGTGCCAGCAGTTACGCGGACGCGGGGCGTTACAATGAGCAGTTCTTC. Translating it yields CASSYADAGRYNEQFF.

The chain couples TRBV11-3 to TRBJ2-7; D gene ambiguous. The CDR3 sequence is 15 residues long. Germline CDR1 SGHNT, CDR2 YENEEA. The V and J ends lost 5 bases and 2 bases respectively, with 16 bases between them. The CDR3: CASSRLSSNAYEQYF. CDR3 nucleotide sequence: TGTGCCAGCAGCCGGTTATCGAGTAATGCCTACGAGCAGTACTTC.

This chain links TRBV11-2 with TRBJ2-1, with TRBD2 as a possible D gene (7 bases). The germline V gene has CDR1 SGHAT and CDR2 FQNNGV. The V end lost 4 bases, the J end lost 0 bases, and 19 bases lay between the germline ends. The length of the CDR3 is 18 residues. The CDR3 nucleotides are TGTGCCAGCAGCTCAGCGAAATCGGGGGGCCGCTCCTACAATGAGCAGTTCTTC. Protein product: CASSSAKSGGRSYNEQFF.

The V and J genes are TRBV19 and TRBJ1-2; weak D call: TRBD1 (5 bases). Germline lookup yields CDR1 LNHDA and CDR2 SQIVND (reference sequence). Trimming removed 9 bases from V and 0 bases from J, with 14 bases in between. CDR3 length: 14 amino acids. The CDR3 spells CASHLGRSNYGYTF. The CDR3 coding sequence is TGTGCCAGCCACCTGGGGCGTTCTAACTATGGCTACACCTTC.

The V and J genes are TRBV7-2 and TRBJ2-1; 13 nucleotides align to TRBD2. Looked up from germline, CDR1 is SGHTA and CDR2 is FQGNSA. This CDR3 spans 17 amino acids. Trimming cost V 7 bases and J 0 bases; bases outside gene matches: 6. CDR3 coding DNA: TGTGCCAGCATGCAGACTAGCGGGGGGTTCTCCTACAATGAGCAGTTCTTC. It codes for CASMQTSGGFSYNEQFF.

The CDR3 nucleotides read TGCGCCAGCAGCCAAGATCACCGCGACTATGGCTACACCTTC. Its translation: CASSQDHRDYGYTF. V usage is TRBV4-1 and J usage is TRBJ1-2; D is unclear. The CDR3 covers 14 residues. The germline gives CDR1 MGHRA, CDR2 YSYEKL. V gave up 0 bases and J gave up 3 bases, with 8 bases separating them.

The rearrangement joins TRBV7-9 to TRBJ2-1; D is unresolved. The V gene lost 9 bases and the J gene lost 2 bases, with 11 bases spanning the gap. The CDR3 extends over 13 amino acids. Germline loops: CDR1 SEHNR, CDR2 FQNEAQ (reference sequence). The DNA of the CDR3 is TGTGCCAGTGGTACCTCTGCCTACAATGAGCAGTTCTTC. The encoded protein is CASGTSAYNEQFF.

The V and J genes are TRBV25-1 and TRBJ1-4; 7 bases fit TRBD1. The CDR3 consists of 14 residues. V trimming: 5 bases; J trimming: 8 bases; junction bases outside the gene matches: 8. Germline CDR1 MGHDK, CDR2 SYGVNS. The CDR3 sequence: CASSPGQDHEKLFF. The DNA of the CDR3 is TGTGCCAGCAGTCCCGGACAGGACCACGAAAAACTGTTTTTT.

V gene TRBV6-2 or TRBV6-3 combines with J gene TRBJ1-6, with 7 bases fitting TRBD1. J lost 6 bases, V lost 2 bases, and 1 base had no gene match. Germline V CDR1 and CDR2: MNHEY, SVGEGT. The CDR3 contains 14 residues. The CDR3 here is CASSYQGGNSPLHF. The CDR3 region has the DNA TGTGCCAGCAGTTACCAGGGGGGTAATTCACCCCTCCACTTT.

This chain joins TRBV6-5 and TRBJ2-7; TRBD1 aligns across 8 bases. V lost 7 bases and J lost 4; bases outside the gene matches: 6. Germline V lookup: CDR1 MNHEY, CDR2 SVGAGI. This CDR3 spans 13 amino acids. CDR3 sequence: CASTATGAYEQYF. CDR3 nucleotide sequence: TGTGCCAGCACCGCGACAGGGGCTTACGAGCAGTACTTC.

The chain is built from TRBV12-3 or TRBV12-4 and TRBJ1-3; D is unclear. The CDR3 has 13 residues. V dropped 7 bases and J dropped 4 bases, with 11 bases sitting between them. CDR3 amino acids: CASTKFSGNTIYF. CDR3 in DNA: TGTGCCAGCACCAAGTTCTCAGGAAACACCATATATTTT.

The rearrangement joins TRBV5-6 to TRBJ2-5, with 9 bases lining up with TRBD1. This CDR3 has 14 residues. Germline CDR1 is SGHDT and CDR2 is YYEEEE. The V and J ends lost 6 bases and 3 bases, in that order; junction bases with no gene match: 6. For the CDR3, the DNA is TGTGCCAGCATCCAACAGGGGGCTGAAGAGACCCAGTACTTC. This encodes CASIQQGAEETQYF.

This clone was detected a few times. The chain has TRBV10-3 and TRBJ2-3; 8 nucleotides line up with TRBD2. V was clipped by 3 bases and J by 4 bases; unmatched bases: 3. The CDR3 loop spans 14 amino acids. CDR1 and CDR2 (germline): ENHRY, SYGVKD. The CDR3 bases are TGTGCCATCAGTGATCCGGGGGGGGCAGATACGCAGTATTTT. This encodes CAISDPGGADTQYF.

The chain recombines TRBV2 with TRBJ2-5; D unclear. In germline, CDR1 is SNHLY, CDR2 FYNNEI. The CDR3 is 14 amino acids. V gave up 6 bases and J gave up 2 bases, with 13 bases separating them. CDR3 sequence: CASSPLTQQETQYF. The CDR3 DNA follows: TGTGCCAGCAGCCCCCTGACACAGCAAGAGACCCAGTACTTC.